These T cell receptor beta chains were read from a single sample in a study of blood T cells in healthy people across ages. TCRdb re-analysed the 5' RACE reads in MiXCR, keeping a single row per CDR3 protein. The sample yields 550,000 to 600,000 distinct CDR3 sequences, 25% to 30% seen once. Sequenced sample: blood. These receptors originate from a woman aged 65 to 85 in good health. The CDR3 runs from the conserved cysteine through the conserved F or W. A D gene is named only where the DNA matches it firmly. The size entry is marked missing in some rows and otherwise reads once, few, many or a size class.

j_gene: TRBJ1-2; abundance: NA; v_gene: TRBV7-2; d_gene: NA; CDR3aa: CASSLGGRIYGYTF; CDR3nt: TGTGCCAGCAGCTTAGGAGGACGGATCTATGGCTACACCTTC
j_gene: TRBJ1-6; abundance: NA; v_gene: TRBV6-5; d_gene: NA; CDR3aa: CASSRRVEDSPLHF; CDR3nt: TGTGCCAGCAGTCGCAGGGTTGAGGATTCACCCCTCCACTTT
j_gene: TRBJ2-1; abundance: few; v_gene: TRBV5-4; d_gene: TRBD2; CDR3aa: CASSPGAGVYNEQFF; CDR3nt: TGTGCCAGCAGCCCCGGGGCGGGGGTCTACAATGAGCAGTTCTTC
j_gene: TRBJ2-1; abundance: NA; v_gene: TRBV20-1; d_gene: NA; CDR3aa: CSAPHVRGSSRYNGQFF; CDR3nt: TGCAGTGCCCCCCACGTGAGGGGGTCCTCTCGATACAATGGGCAGTTCTTC
j_gene: TRBJ2-3; abundance: once; v_gene: TRBV12-5; d_gene: NA; CDR3aa: CASGLDTDTQYF; CDR3nt: TGTGCTAGTGGTTTGGACACAGATACGCAGTATTTT
j_gene: TRBJ1-1; abundance: NA; v_gene: TRBV20-1; d_gene: NA; CDR3aa: CSARDNLNTEAFF; CDR3nt: TGCAGTGCTCGGGACAACTTGAACACTGAAGCTTTCTTT
j_gene: TRBJ1-1; abundance: NA; v_gene: TRBV19; d_gene: NA; CDR3aa: CASSGNFMNTEAFF; CDR3nt: TGTGCCAGTAGTGGTAACTTCATGAATACTGAAGCTTTCTTT
j_gene: TRBJ2-7; abundance: few; v_gene: TRBV15; d_gene: NA; CDR3aa: CATSRDGDLSSYEQYF; CDR3nt: TGTGCCACCAGCAGAGATGGGGACTTGAGCTCCTACGAGCAGTACTTC
j_gene: TRBJ2-2; abundance: NA; v_gene: TRBV27; d_gene: NA; CDR3aa: CASSDLTGELFF; CDR3nt: TGTGCCAGCAGTGACCTCACCGGGGAGCTGTTTTTT
j_gene: TRBJ2-7; abundance: NA; v_gene: TRBV6-5; d_gene: NA; CDR3aa: CASKKGSRTYEQYF; CDR3nt: TGTGCCAGCAAAAAGGGCAGTAGGACCTACGAGCAGTACTTC
j_gene: TRBJ2-5; abundance: NA; v_gene: TRBV6-6; d_gene: NA; CDR3aa: CATRPRATGTQYF; CDR3nt: TGTGCCACACGCCCACGGGCGACCGGGACCCAGTACTTC